This TCR beta chain was sequenced for a study of blood T cells in healthy people across ages. A sample-barcoded 5' primer and a J-beta primer mix were used in a second PCR of about 7 to 12 cycles. With 12 random nucleotides, a template-switch adaptor tagged each individual cDNA molecule. TCRdb independently ran MiXCR on the 5' RACE reads; one entry per CDR3 protein. The sample records under 1 million distinct CDR3 sequences, around 42% being singletons. A word on this clonotype: Its target is not known.

Broader study findings: Measured against age, TCR beta diversity per million T cells decreased in a roughly linear manner. A strong correlation between TCR beta diversity and naive T cell percentage was seen.

The germline V gene has CDR1 DFQATT and CDR2 SNEGSKA (reference sequence). CDR3 length equals 15 residues. Deletions cut 0 bases from V and 1 base from J, with 11 bases between. Peripheral blood from each donor was collected in a volume of 8 to 10 milliliters. The sequence derives from a man aged 60 to 69 in good health. Sequenced: blood. The V and J genes are TRBV20-1 and TRBJ2-3, with TRBD2 as a possible D gene (6 bases). CDR3 sequence reads: CSARDFERGTDTQYF. In DNA, the CDR3 is TGCAGTGCTAGAGATTTCGAGCGGGGCACAGATACGCAGTATTTT.